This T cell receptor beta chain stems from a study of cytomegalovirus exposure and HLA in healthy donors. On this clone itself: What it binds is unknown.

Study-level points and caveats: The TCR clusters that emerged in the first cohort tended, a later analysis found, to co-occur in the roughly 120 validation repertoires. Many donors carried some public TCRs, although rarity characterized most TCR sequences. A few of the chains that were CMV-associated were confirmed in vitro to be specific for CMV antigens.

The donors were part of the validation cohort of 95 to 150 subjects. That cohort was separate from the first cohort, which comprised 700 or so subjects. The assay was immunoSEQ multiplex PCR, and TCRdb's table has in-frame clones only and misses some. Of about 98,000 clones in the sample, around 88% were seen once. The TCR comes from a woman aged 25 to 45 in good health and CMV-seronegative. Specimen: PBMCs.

CDR3 nucleotides: TGTGCCAGTCGGGACAGGGGCACCGGGGAGCTGTTTTTT. It specifies CASRDRGTGELFF. This chain joins TRBV19 and TRBJ2-2; TRBD1 matches 10 bases. Trimming cost V 8 bases and J 4 bases; bases outside gene matches: 1. This CDR3 is built from 13 residues. CDR1 and CDR2 (germline): LNHDA, SQIVND (reference sequence).